This is a list of T cell receptor beta chains from one sample in a study of cytomegalovirus exposure and HLA in healthy donors. Measured with immunoSEQ multiplex PCR; TCRdb has only the in-frame clones, and not every one. The sample includes approximately 180,000 clones, roughly 74% of them seen just once. Sequencing input: PBMCs. These receptors were collected from a woman aged 30 to 39 in good health and CMV-seronegative. Each CDR3 is given with its conserved first and last residue.

cdr3_aa	v_call	j_call
CASSGSEGSLGEQYF	TRBV9	NA
CASSPIRLAFGYEQYF	TRBV5-1	TRBJ2-7
CASSARGGLGTGELFF	TRBV10-1	TRBJ2-2
CASSLGTAASYEQYF	TRBV5-4	TRBJ2-7
CARTRTVLNEQFF	TRBV6-6	TRBJ2-1
CASSLNVAGFYNEQFF	TRBV7-3	TRBJ2-1
CASSLVVAVDTQYF	TRBV27	TRBJ2-3
CASSSLLGQTYEQYF	TRBV5-6	TRBJ2-7
CASSLLAGELFF	TRBV27	TRBJ2-2
CASSIDLGLAFYNEQFF	TRBV19	TRBJ2-1
CASSLTFGQGVSYEQYF	TRBV11-2	TRBJ2-7
CASSLAQGTETQYF	TRBV7-9	TRBJ2-5
CASSAKTGTYEQYF	TRBV5-4	TRBJ2-7
CASGLVGDSSVGEQFF	TRBV12-5	TRBJ2-1
CASSLLIVAGGSEEQYF	TRBV7-8	TRBJ2-5
CSVEDRSGRAYNEQFF	TRBV29-1	TRBJ2-1
CASSFRRGGWETQYF	TRBV13	TRBJ2-5
CASTPGTGRNYEQYF	TRBV19	TRBJ2-7
CASSIGTIDPYEQYF	TRBV19	TRBJ2-7
CASSKSAGVSTDTQYF	TRBV5-1	TRBJ2-3
CASSYSRYQPQHF	TRBV6-6	TRBJ1-5
CASSRDSQNTEAFF	TRBV18	TRBJ1-1
CASSERGNAGYTF	TRBV6-1	TRBJ1-2
CASRPMDGSSYNEQFF	TRBV7-9	TRBJ2-1
CSSSLGTAYGYTF	TRBV7-9	TRBJ1-2
CASSSQSYEQFF	TRBV7-9	TRBJ2-1
CASSDPSGEVEVSDEQFF	TRBV6-4	TRBJ2-1
CASSSTGGNQPQHF	TRBV9	TRBJ1-5
CASSRSMGGANEKLFF	TRBV4-3	TRBJ1-4
CASSPPNSGYEQYF	TRBV9	TRBJ2-7
CAHYVRNRDFTTPIYEQYF	TRBV10-1	TRBJ2-7
CASSIRGVPNTIYF	TRBV7-8	TRBJ1-3
CASSDYSWRLHGGELFF	TRBV10-1	TRBJ2-2
CASSSQGGTNEKLFF	TRBV19	TRBJ1-4
CASSPLRGEQYF	TRBV7-9	TRBJ2-7
CASTPGTIYEQYF	TRBV10-2	TRBJ2-7
CASSYRGRITDTQYF	TRBV6-5	TRBJ2-3
CASSFAGGGTDTQYF	TRBV5-1	TRBJ2-3
CASSIDRQADGYTF	TRBV19	TRBJ1-2
CASSVQGFGNTIYF	TRBV2	TRBJ1-3
CSGAGGWGYTF	TRBV20-1	TRBJ1-2
CASSVGFTDSYEQYF	TRBV9	TRBJ2-7